A selection of T cell receptor beta chains follows, all from one sample in a study of shared clonotypes between healthy human individuals. Profiled with immunoSEQ multiplex PCR; TCRdb holds only in-frame clones, not every one. The sample has around 1,100,000 clones, about 80% seen once. The sample comprised memory CD4+ T cells from PBMCs. These receptors all come from a young man in good health. Some clones in this sample may be carry-over from other donors' samples. Both conserved end residues are part of each CDR3. The D gene is left open where the match is weak. Clone size is shown for a subset of rows, as once, few, many or a class of expanded clone.

j_gene,v_gene,abundance,d_gene,CDR3nt,CDR3aa
TRBJ2-5,TRBV11-2,.,.,TGTGCCAGCAGCCCGGGACGGTTAGAACCGACCCAGTACTTC,CASSPGRLEPTQYF
TRBJ1-5,TRBV2,.,.,TGTGCCAGCAGCCCCCCCGGGGGCAGGAGTCAGCCCCAGCATTTT,CASSPPGGRSQPQHF
TRBJ1-2,TRBV6-1,.,TRBD1,TGTGCCAGCAGTGAAGACCGGGACAGGGGCGGCTACACCTTC,CASSEDRDRGGYTF
TRBJ2-2,TRBV28,.,.,TGTGCCAGCAGTAACAACGCCAGGGGAGGGGTCGCCGGGGAGCTGTTTTTT,CASSNNARGGVAGELFF
TRBJ1-5,TRBV5-8,once,.,TGTGCCAGCAGCTTGCAGGGTGGCGGCAATCAGCCCCAGCATTTT,CASSLQGGGNQPQHF
TRBJ2-3,TRBV5-6,.,TRBD1,TGTGCCAGCAGTCGGGACAGGCGGGCAGATACGCAGTATTTT,CASSRDRRADTQYF
TRBJ2-2,TRBV7-8,.,.,TGTGCCAGCAGCTTAAGTATCAGGTCCCCCAGATTGGCGGAGCTGTTTTTT,CASSLSIRSPRLAELFF
TRBJ1-2,TRBV19,.,TRBD1,TGTGCCAGTCGAGACAGGGCGGCCTTATATGGCTACACCTTC,CASRDRAALYGYTF
TRBJ1-2,TRBV2,.,TRBD1,TGTGCCAGCAGTGGAGGACAGGGTATAGGCTATGGCTACACCTTC,CASSGGQGIGYGYTF
TRBJ1-2,TRBV2,.,.,TGTGCCAGCAGGAATACGGGAGGCCGCTATGGCTACACCTTC,CASRNTGGRYGYTF
TRBJ2-3,TRBV5-4,.,.,TGTGCCAGCAGCGTGGGGGCTGAATCCGGGCGGACGCAGTATTTT,CASSVGAESGRTQYF
TRBJ2-7,TRBV28,.,.,TGTGCCAGCAGGCCCGCCCGGGAATGGTACGAGCAGTACTTC,CASRPAREWYEQYF
TRBJ2-7,TRBV28,few,.,TGTGCCAGCAGTTTAAGGGACGAGCAGTACTTC,CASSLRDEQYF
TRBJ2-5,TRBV28,.,.,TGTGCCAGCCTACAATTTGAGACCCAGTACTTC,CASLQFETQYF
TRBJ1-4,TRBV5-6,.,TRBD1,TGTGCCAGCAGCTTGGTAGGGACAGGGAATGAAAAACTGTTTTTT,CASSLVGTGNEKLFF
TRBJ2-2,TRBV6-1,.,.,TGTGCCAGCAGAACTAGTATTCCGGGGGAGCTGTTTTTT,CASRTSIPGELFF
TRBJ2-3,TRBV29-1,.,TRBD2,TGCAGCTCCAAGCGGGAGGGTAGCACAGATACGCAGTATTTT,CSSKREGSTDTQYF
TRBJ2-6,TRBV15,.,TRBD1,TGTGCCACCAGCAGAGGAGCGCAGACAGGGACCCGCTCTGGGGCCAACGTCCTGACTTTC,CATSRGAQTGTRSGANVLTF
TRBJ1-1,TRBV7-3,once,.,TGTGCCAGCAGCTTAACTAGGGTGAACACTGAAGCTTTCTTT,CASSLTRVNTEAFF
TRBJ2-6,TRBV21-1,.,.,TGTGCCAGCAGCTTCGGCGCCCTGTCCCCTGGGGCCAACGTCCTGACTTTC,CASSFGALSPGANVLTF
TRBJ2-7,TRBV27,.,.,TGTGCCAGCAGCCATAGGGACATTTCGGGCGAGCAGTACTTC,CASSHRDISGEQYF
TRBJ2-1,TRBV2,.,TRBD2,TGTGCCAGTAAGCGGGAGGGCGTTTACAATGAGCAGTTCTTC,CASKREGVYNEQFF
TRBJ2-1,TRBV29-1,.,TRBD1,TGCAGCGGGTGGACAGGCTCGGACCGAAATGAGCAGTTCTTC,CSGWTGSDRNEQFF
TRBJ2-5,TRBV7-9,.,TRBD1,TGTGCCAGCAGCTCCCTACAGGGGATCTTTCAAGAGACCCAGTACTTC,CASSSLQGIFQETQYF
TRBJ2-1,TRBV6-1,.,TRBD1,TGTGCCAGCAGTGAACCGGGACAGGGGAAAAATGAGCAGTTCTTC,CASSEPGQGKNEQFF
TRBJ1-6,TRBV6-5,.,.,TGTGCCAGCAGTTACACGGGTTATAATTCACCCCTCCACTTT,CASSYTGYNSPLHF
TRBJ1-3,TRBV14,many,.,TGTGCCAGCAGCCGCTCGGAGGGTGGAAACACCATATATTTT,CASSRSEGGNTIYF
TRBJ2-5,TRBV2,.,.,TGTGCCAGCAGTGAGCTGGCGGAGACCCAGTACTTC,CASSELAETQYF
TRBJ1-4,TRBV29-1,.,TRBD1,TGCAGCGTTGTTGCGGGACAGGCTGAAAAACTGTTTTTT,CSVVAGQAEKLFF
TRBJ2-5,TRBV19,.,TRBD2,TGTGCCAGTAGTATTATGACTAGCGGGAGAGAGACCCAGTACTTC,CASSIMTSGRETQYF
TRBJ2-7,TRBV28,few,.,TGTGCCAGCAGTTCCCCAGGGTCCCACGAGCAGTACTTC,CASSSPGSHEQYF
TRBJ2-7,TRBV5-1,few,.,TGCGCCAGCAGCTTGGCCGCGGGTAGCTCCTACGAGCAGTACTTC,CASSLAAGSSYEQYF
TRBJ2-5,TRBV18,.,TRBD2,TGTGCCAGCTCACCTCGACTAGCAGACCAAGAGACCCAGTACTTC,CASSPRLADQETQYF
TRBJ1-5,TRBV28,many,.,TGTGCCAGCACCTCAACGGATCAGCCCCAGCATTTT,CASTSTDQPQHF
TRBJ2-4,TRBV5-1,.,TRBD1,TGCGCCAGCAGCCTTGAGACAGGGCGAAGCAAAAACATTCAGTACTTC,CASSLETGRSKNIQYF
TRBJ2-5,TRBV28,once,.,TGTGCCAGCGCCCCCCGGATAACGGGAGAGACCCAGTACTTC,CASAPRITGETQYF
TRBJ1-5,TRBV18,.,.,TGTGCCAGCTCACCAAGCGTGGGGGCGATAGGTCAGCCCCAGCATTTT,CASSPSVGAIGQPQHF
TRBJ2-7,TRBV29-1,once,.,TGCAGCGTTGGAACCTTAGGGTTGACCTACGAGCAGTACTTC,CSVGTLGLTYEQYF
TRBJ2-7,TRBV6-6,.,TRBD1,TGTGCCAGCAGTTCGCAGACAGGGGTGGGCTACGAGCAGTACTTC,CASSSQTGVGYEQYF
TRBJ2-5,TRBV30,once,TRBD1,TGTGCCTGGACAGGGGGCTTGGGGGAGACCCAGTACTTC,CAWTGGLGETQYF
TRBJ2-6,TRBV5-4,.,.,TGTGCCAGCAGCTTCCAGGCCCCGCCTGGGGCCAACGTCCTGACTTTC,CASSFQAPPGANVLTF
TRBJ2-7,TRBV7-7,.,TRBD1,TGTGCCAGCAGCCCGGACAGGGGTTCCCGGGAGCAGTACTTC,CASSPDRGSREQYF
TRBJ2-7,TRBV20-1,many,.,TGCAGTGCCACCTTGGGGAGTCAGTACTTC,CSATLGSQYF
TRBJ2-3,TRBV5-1,.,.,TGCGCCAGCCTCGACAGCACAGATACGCAGTATTTT,CASLDSTDTQYF
TRBJ1-2,TRBV12-5,.,.,TGTGCTAGTGGTTCGGCTCGGGGCGAAGGAGATGGCTACACCTTC,CASGSARGEGDGYTF